The 24 T cell receptor beta chains below come from one sample, sequenced in a study of blood T cell repertoires in COVID-19. Repertoires were generated with immunoSEQ multiplex PCR, while TCRdb's copy carries only in-frame clones and drops some. The repertoire consists of 230,000 or so clones, with roughly 76% occurring once and the leading ten covering roughly 7.4%. Sequencing was carried out using peripheral blood. These TCRs come from a woman at least 80 years old with COVID-19, enrolled during active disease.

In DNA, the CDR3 is TGCGCCAGCAGCCAAGTTCCTAGCGGGACGCTTGAGCAGTACTTC. This encodes CASSQVPSGTLEQYF. V is TRBV4-3 and J is TRBJ2-7, with 9 bases identical to TRBD2. The CDR3 runs 15 residues. The trim removed 1 base at V and 7 bases at J, leaving 8 bases unmatched. Germline CDR1 LGHNA, CDR2 YSLEER.

The V and J genes are TRBV27 and TRBJ2-7; 9 nucleotides align to TRBD2. CDR3 length: 15 amino acids. V lost 5 bases to trimming and J lost 4 bases; unmatched junction nucleotides: 9. Germline-derived CDR1 and CDR2 are MNHEY and SMNVEV (reference sequence). CDR3 region: CASSGNSGSWYEQYF. CDR3 bases: TGTGCCAGCAGTGGGAATAGCGGGAGTTGGTACGAGCAGTACTTC.

This chain connects TRBV30 to TRBJ2-7; possible D gene TRBD2, 6 bases. The CDR3 extends over 13 amino acids. V lost 5 bases to trimming and J lost 3 bases, with 14 bases between them. Germline V gene sequence: CDR1 GTSNPN, CDR2 SVGIG (reference sequence). In DNA, the CDR3 is TGTGCCTGGGAACCGGGACTGTACTACGAGCAGTACTTC. It specifies CAWEPGLYYEQYF. Supplemented by reference TRBV30 and TRBJ2-7, the full variable domain reads SQTIHQWPATLVQPVGSPLSLECTVEGTSNPNLYWYRQAAGRGLQLLFYSVGIGQISSEVPQNLSASRPQDRQFILSSKKLLLSDSGFYLCAWEPGLYYEQYFGPGTRLTVT.

The chain employs TRBV6-2 or TRBV6-3 and TRBJ2-3, with 14 bases lining up with TRBD2. The CDR3 is 15 residues long. CDR1 is MNHEY and CDR2 is SVGEGT in the germline V gene. Losses at the gene ends were 6 bases for V and 7 bases for J; bases not matched to a gene: 6. In DNA form, the CDR3 reads TGTGCCAGCAGCCTGACTAGCGGGAGGGGAAATACGCAGTATTTT. As protein: CASSLTSGRGNTQYF.

This clone was seen at least ten times. V usage is TRBV25-1 and J usage is TRBJ1-3; a possible D gene is TRBD1 (5 bases). Looked up from germline, CDR1 is MGHDK and CDR2 is SYGVNS. This CDR3 spans 11 amino acids. V was clipped by 7 bases and J by 8 bases, with 9 bases between them. CDR3 loop: CASTWGDTIYF. For the CDR3, the DNA is TGTGCCAGCACCTGGGGGGACACCATATATTTT.

This clone was observed once. The V call is TRBV5-1, the J call TRBJ2-1; D not certain. This CDR3 has 14 residues. V lost 0 bases and J 5 bases, leaving 9 bases between the germline ends. Germline CDR1 and CDR2: SGHRS and YFSETQ. CDR3 DNA sequence: TGCGCCAGCAGCTTGGGCGGATTGGACAATGAGCAGTTCTTC. Encoded protein: CASSLGGLDNEQFF.

The J gene is TRBJ2-2, the V gene TRBV7-2; 7 bases are a match to TRBD2. The CDR3 totals 15 residues. V shed 5 bases, J shed 2 bases, and the junction held 5 bases outside the gene matches. The germline CDR1 and CDR2 sequences are SGHTA and FQGNSA. CDR3 in amino acids: CASSLGGVNTGELFF. The CDR3 nucleotides read TGTGCCAGCAGCCTGGGGGGGGTCAACACCGGGGAGCTGTTTTTT. Drawing the rest from reference TRBV7-2 and TRBJ2-2, the complete variable domain is GAGVSQSPSNKVTEKGKDVELRCDPISGHTALYWYRQSLGQGLEFLIYFQGNSAPDKSGLPSDRFSAERTGGSVSTLTIQRTQQEDSAVYLCASSLGGVNTGELFFGEGSRLTVL.

The chain uses TRBV2 and TRBJ1-1; D uncertain. V shed 4 bases and J shed 0 bases, with 9 bases lying between them. Germline loops: CDR1 SNHLY, CDR2 FYNNEI. CDR3 size: 14 residues. CDR3 nucleotides: TGTGCCAGCAGTGGGGGAGAGGTGAACACTGAAGCTTTCTTT. It encodes CASSGGEVNTEAFF.

The chain joins TRBV2 to TRBJ2-7, with 10 bases aligning to TRBD1. Per the germline V gene, CDR1 is SNHLY and CDR2 is FYNNEI. The J segment lost 0 bases and the V segment lost 6 bases, leaving 2 bases of the junction unmatched. This CDR3 comprises 14 residues. The CDR3, as DNA: TGTGCCAGCAGGGGACAGGGGACCTCCTACGAGCAGTACTTC. Protein product: CASRGQGTSYEQYF. The whole variable domain, filled in from reference TRBV2 and TRBJ2-7, reads EPEVTQTPSHQVTQMGQEVILRCVPISNHLYFYWYRQILGQKVEFLVSFYNNEISEKSEIFDDQFSVERPDGSNFTLKIRSTKLEDSAMYFCASRGQGTSYEQYFGPGTRLTVT.

V is TRBV14 and J is TRBJ1-1, with 7 bases lining up with TRBD1. This CDR3 comprises 16 residues. The germline V gene has CDR1 SGHDN and CDR2 FVKESK. J gave up 3 bases and V 2 bases, and 9 bases lay outside the gene matches. CDR3 region: CASSQLKTGFYTEAFF. The CDR3 DNA follows: TGTGCCAGCAGCCAACTAAAGACAGGGTTCTACACTGAAGCTTTCTTT.

The chain is built from TRBV7-9 and TRBJ2-7; 8 bases are a match to TRBD2. Germline CDR1 reads SEHNR; CDR2 reads FQNEAQ (reference sequence). With V trimmed by 4 bases and J by 0 bases, 11 bases remained unmatched. The CDR3 runs to 17 residues. Here the CDR3 DNA reads TGTGCCAGCAGCTCCCCCCTTCTGCGGGAGGCCTCCTACGAGCAGTACTTC. Protein product: CASSSPLLREASYEQYF.

V gene TRBV29-1 combines with J gene TRBJ1-1, with unresolved D. This CDR3 has 13 residues. Germline-derived CDR1 and CDR2 are SQVTM and ANQGSEA. V lost 4 bases and J 5 bases, leaving 14 bases between the germline ends. For the CDR3, the DNA is TGCAGCGTTGTGTCCCATCTACGGACTGAAGCTTTCTTT. This sequence encodes CSVVSHLRTEAFF. The full variable domain, in which reference TRBV29-1 and TRBJ1-1 provide the parts outside the CDR3, is SAVISQKPSRDICQRGTSLTIQCQVDSQVTMMFWYRQQPGQSLTLIATANQGSEATYESGFVIDKFPISRPNLTFSTLTVSNMSPEDSSIYLCSVVSHLRTEAFFGQGTRLTVV.

The V gene is TRBV12-3 or TRBV12-4, the J gene TRBJ1-2; weak D call: TRBD1 (6 bases). CDR3 size: 13 residues. Trimming shortened V by 2 bases and J by 4 bases, and 8 bases separated the two germline ends. CDR3 protein: CASSLTGTYGYTF. CDR3 nucleotide sequence: TGTGCCAGCAGTTTAACAGGGACCTATGGCTACACCTTC.

J is TRBJ2-5 and V is TRBV2; weak D call: TRBD2 (6 bases). The CDR3 extends over 14 amino acids. The ends were cut back, 7 bases at V and 0 bases at J, with 12 bases in the middle. Germline CDR1 SNHLY, CDR2 FYNNEI. The CDR3 sequence: CASTGGGYQETQYF. CDR3 nucleotides: TGTGCCAGCACAGGTGGGGGGTACCAAGAGACCCAGTACTTC.

DNA for the CDR3: TGCGCCAGCAGCTTGGAGGGCGGGTCAGAGACCCAGTACTTC. The encoded protein is CASSLEGGSETQYF. This chain uses TRBV5-1 with TRBJ2-5; D perhaps matches TRBD2 (5 bases). The germline V gene has CDR1 SGHRS and CDR2 YFSETQ. The CDR3 totals 14 residues. Trimming left V 0 bases short and J 4 bases short, with 10 bases between.

This clone occurred a few times. This sequence joins TRBV6-5 and TRBJ2-5; 7 bases align to TRBD2. This CDR3 contains 12 residues. V trimming: 8 bases; J trimming: 5 bases; junction bases outside the gene matches: 5. CDR1 and CDR2 (germline): MNHEY, SVGAGI. The CDR3 DNA is TGTGCCAGCGAGGCGGGAGAGGAGACCCAGTACTTC. It translates to CASEAGEETQYF.

As regards this clone: One junction end disagrees with the germline gene, perhaps due to a read error. The V and J genes are TRBV28 and TRBJ2-5, with D perhaps TRBD2 (5 bases). Looked up from germline, CDR1 is MDHEN and CDR2 is SYDVKM. The CDR3 extends over 13 amino acids. In nucleotides, the CDR3 is TGTGCCTCATTACCGGGAAGCCAAGGGACCCAGTACTTC. Its translation: CASLPGSQGTQYF.

The CDR3 sequence: CASVRNRYGYTF. CDR3 in DNA: TGTGCCAGCGTCAGGAATCGGTATGGCTACACCTTC. The rearrangement uses TRBV9 and TRBJ1-2; D uncertain. V gave up 7 bases and J gave up 5 bases, with 12 bases separating them. The CDR3 sequence is 12 residues long. Germline CDR1 is SGDLS and CDR2 is YYNGEE.

This clone was observed a handful of times. The CDR3 nucleotides read TGCGCCAGCAGCCCCCGGGGCGCGGGAGGCAGGTCATCCTACGAGCAGTACTTC. This codes for CASSPRGAGGRSSYEQYF. The V call is TRBV5-1, the J call TRBJ2-7, with 8 nucleotides matching TRBD2. Germline V gene data show CDR1 as SGHRS and CDR2 as YFSETQ. This CDR3 spans 18 amino acids. Trimming removed 4 bases from V and 1 base from J; junction bases left unmatched: 16.

This sequence joins TRBV12-3 or TRBV12-4 and TRBJ1-5; tentatively, D is TRBD1 (5 bases). V was pared by 5 bases and J by 3 bases, with 8 bases between. The CDR3 is made up of 13 amino acids. The CDR3, as DNA: TGTGCCAGCAGTGGGGACTTCAATCAGCCCCAGCATTTT. This encodes CASSGDFNQPQHF.

V gene TRBV3-1 (or the pseudogene TRBV3-2) combines with J gene TRBJ2-7; maybe TRBD1 (6 bases). Trimming pared 4 bases from V and 5 bases from J, leaving 15 bases between. The V gene's germline CDR1 is LGHDT and CDR2 YNNKEL (reference sequence). The CDR3 length is 14 residues. Written as DNA, the CDR3 is TGTGCCAGCAGCCCGGGGACACTAGAAAACGAGCAGTACTTC. It translates to CASSPGTLENEQYF.

The V call is TRBV5-1, the J call TRBJ1-2; tentatively, D is TRBD1 (6 bases). The CDR3 sequence is 14 residues long. V was pared by 3 bases and J by 4 bases, with 13 bases between. The germline V gene encodes CDR1 SGHRS and CDR2 YFSETQ. CDR3 sequence: CASSSPGRGYGYTF. The DNA for the CDR3 is TGCGCCAGCAGCTCCCCGGGCAGGGGCTATGGCTACACCTTC.

The chain carries TRBV6-2 or TRBV6-3 and TRBJ1-5; 9 bases match TRBD1. Germline trimming cut 3 bases from V and 2 bases from J; bases unmatched to any gene: 8. Germline values: CDR1 MNHEY, CDR2 SVGEGT. This CDR3 contains 17 residues. The CDR3 region has the DNA TGTGCCAGCAGTTATCGCTCCGGGGACAGGGGCAATCAGCCCCAGCATTTT. It encodes CASSYRSGDRGNQPQHF.

Ten or more counts support this clone. This specimen includes other DNA sequences encoding the same CDR3. The gene calls are TRBV11-1 and TRBJ1-6; D is unclear. Germline V gives CDR1 SGHAT, CDR2 FQDESV (reference sequence). Trimming left V 3 bases short and J 7 bases short, with 4 bases between. This CDR3 has 12 amino acids. DNA for the CDR3: TGTGCCAGCAGCTTGGCCAATTCACCCCTCCACTTT. Translated: CASSLANSPLHF.